Below, one TCR beta chain is given with its context. What it binds is unknown. The study's findings and limits: Tumor-infiltrating Treg TCR alpha and beta sequences overlapped most with tumor naive CD4+ T cells, then blood naive.

The CDR3 loop spans 16 amino acids. The V gene lost 0 bases and the J gene lost 1 base, with 11 bases spanning the gap. Germline CDR1 is SGHRS and CDR2 is YFSETQ. Full-length variable regions came from constant-region reverse primers plus semi-nested Nested Universal Primer A PCR. In TCRdb, the 5' RACE reads were re-called with MiXCR into one record per CDR3 protein. The table has approximately 7,900 distinct CDR3 sequences, around 63% seen once. Purified naive CD4+ T cells were depleted of CD25+ Tregs. The sample was tumor-infiltrating naive CD4+ T cells sorted from the breast tumor. Stated subset: naive CD4+ T cells, CD4+CD45RA+CD25-. The TCR originated in a female donor with breast cancer. The chain has TRBV5-1 and TRBJ2-1, with D tentatively TRBD2 (5 bases). The CDR3 spells CASSLAPGSSYNEQFF. In DNA, the CDR3 is TGCGCCAGCAGCTTGGCCCCGGGATCTTCCTACAATGAGCAGTTCTTC.